This T cell receptor (beta chain) was found in a study of T cells in Graves' hyperthyroidism and ophthalmopathy. The source material, RNA transcripts, was used to amplify TCR beta CDR3 regions. HTBI primers were the set used in a first-round RT-PCR of the TCR CDR3. TCRdb processed the multiplex PCR reads anew with MiXCR; each CDR3 protein has one entry. This sample has a few hundred thousand distinct CDR3 sequences, with about 14% found just once. The sample taken for sequencing was blood. The sequence came from a woman between 40 and 50 years old with Graves' hyperthyroidism that later progressed to Graves' ophthalmopathy.

CDR3 DNA sequence: TGTGCCAGCAGTTTATCTAGCGGGAGGAGTGAGCAGTTCTTC. Encoded protein: CASSLSSGRSEQFF. The gene calls are TRBV28 and TRBJ2-1; TRBD2 matches at 11 bases. The germline gives CDR1 MDHEN, CDR2 SYDVKM. Losses at the gene ends were 1 base for V and 9 bases for J; bases not matched to a gene: 2. This CDR3 is built from 14 residues.